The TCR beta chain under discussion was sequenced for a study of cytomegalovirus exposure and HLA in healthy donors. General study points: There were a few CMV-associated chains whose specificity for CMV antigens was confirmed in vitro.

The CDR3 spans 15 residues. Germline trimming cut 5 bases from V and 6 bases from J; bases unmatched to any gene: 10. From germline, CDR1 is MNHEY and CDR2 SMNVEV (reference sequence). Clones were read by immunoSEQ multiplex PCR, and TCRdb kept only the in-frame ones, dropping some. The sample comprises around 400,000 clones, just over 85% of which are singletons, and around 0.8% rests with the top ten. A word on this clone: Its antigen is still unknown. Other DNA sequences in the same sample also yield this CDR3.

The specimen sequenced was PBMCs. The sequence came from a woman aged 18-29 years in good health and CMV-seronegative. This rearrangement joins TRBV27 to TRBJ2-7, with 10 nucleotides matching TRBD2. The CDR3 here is CASSTLAGVSGEQYF. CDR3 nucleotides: TGTGCCAGCAGTACCCTAGCGGGAGTTTCTGGCGAGCAGTACTTC.